The clone carrying this T cell receptor (beta chain) was seen many times. The antigen remains undetermined. Gene names are the mouse ones. Sequencing ends 4 residues short of the CDR3 end; the germline J gene provides the rest. The source of the sample is a study of CD8+ T cells in alopecia areata. Overall study context: Spontaneous alopecia affected the roughly 6-13-month-old C3H/HeJ graft donors, whose skin was transplanted to roughly 7-10-week-old female C3H/HeJ mice. Findings of the study overall: It was lesional scalp, especially alopecia totalis/universalis, that showed higher clonality than normal scalp. Normal skin's resident alphabeta T cells are also sequenced in scalp samples.

Germline assignment: CDR1 SGHND and CDR2 FRSKSL. The CDR3 runs to 15 residues. Extracted RNA was reverse transcribed, and the resulting cDNA served as sequencing template. Only in-frame clones appear in the TCRdb table, and some are missing; sequencing was by immunoSEQ multiplex PCR. Recorded here are roughly 2,100 clones, none singletons. The V call is TRBV15, the J call TRBJ2-7; the D gene is possibly TRBD1 (5 bases). Sequenced: lesional skin. The receptor was isolated from a C3H/HeJ mouse with alopecia areata. MHC haplotype of the strain: H2-k. CDR3 residues: CASSPCHGQKYEQYF. The sequenced part of the CDR3 DNA is TGTGCCAGCAGTCCCTGCCACGGACAAAAATAT. Full variable domain (rest looked up from reference TRBV15 and TRBJ2-7): DAGVTQTPRHEVAEKGQTIILKCEPVSGHNDLFWYRQTKIQGLELLSYFRSKSLMEDGGAFKDRFKAEMLNSSFSTLKIQPTEPKDSAVYLCASSPCHGQKYEQYFGPGTRLTVL.